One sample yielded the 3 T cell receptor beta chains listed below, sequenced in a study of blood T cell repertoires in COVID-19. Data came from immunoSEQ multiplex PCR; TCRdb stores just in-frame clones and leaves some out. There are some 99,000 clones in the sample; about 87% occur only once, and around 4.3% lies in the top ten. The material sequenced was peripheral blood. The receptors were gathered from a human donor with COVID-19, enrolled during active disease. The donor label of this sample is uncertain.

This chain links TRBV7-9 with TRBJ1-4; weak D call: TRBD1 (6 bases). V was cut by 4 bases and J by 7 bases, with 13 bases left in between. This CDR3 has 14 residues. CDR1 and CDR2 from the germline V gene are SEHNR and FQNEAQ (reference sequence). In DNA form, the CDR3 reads TGTGCCAGCAGCTCGCCCCAGGGGACTGAAAAACTGTTTTTT. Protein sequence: CASSSPQGTEKLFF.

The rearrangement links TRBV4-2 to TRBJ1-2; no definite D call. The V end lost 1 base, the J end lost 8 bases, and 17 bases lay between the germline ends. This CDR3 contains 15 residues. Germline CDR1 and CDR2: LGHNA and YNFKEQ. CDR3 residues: CASSQVDWASMGYTF. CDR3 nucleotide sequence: TGTGCCAGCAGCCAAGTGGATTGGGCCTCTATGGGCTACACCTTC.

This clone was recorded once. The DNA of the CDR3 is TGTGCCACCAGTGACCCCGCCGGGACTAGCGGGAGCTCCTACAATGAGCAGTTCTTC. As protein: CATSDPAGTSGSSYNEQFF. The chain couples TRBV24-1 to TRBJ2-1; the match to TRBD2 covers 14 bases. This CDR3 is 19 amino acids long. V lost 4 bases and J lost 0; bases outside the gene matches: 7. Germline V gives CDR1 KGHDR, CDR2 SFDVKD.